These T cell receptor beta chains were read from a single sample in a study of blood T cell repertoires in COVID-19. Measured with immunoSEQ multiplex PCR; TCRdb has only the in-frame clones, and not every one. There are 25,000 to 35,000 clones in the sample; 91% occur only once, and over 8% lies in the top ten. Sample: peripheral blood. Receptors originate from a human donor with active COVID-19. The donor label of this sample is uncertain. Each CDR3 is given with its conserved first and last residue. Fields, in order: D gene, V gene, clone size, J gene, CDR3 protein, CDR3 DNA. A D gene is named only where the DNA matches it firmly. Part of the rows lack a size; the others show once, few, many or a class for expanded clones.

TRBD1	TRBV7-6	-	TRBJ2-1	CASSLASSGGVYEQFF	TGTGCCAGCAGCTTAGCGTCCTCAGGGGGCGTTTATGAGCAGTTCTTC
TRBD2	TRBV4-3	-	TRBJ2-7	CASSQDALAGYEQYF	TGCGCCAGCAGCCAAGATGCCCTAGCGGGCTACGAGCAGTACTTC
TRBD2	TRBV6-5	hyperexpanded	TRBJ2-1	CASSYSGADEQFF	TGTGCCAGCAGTTACAGCGGGGCGGATGAGCAGTTCTTC
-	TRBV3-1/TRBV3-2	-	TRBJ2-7	CASSQDPSSYEQYF	TGTGCCAGCAGCCAAGATCCTAGTTCCTACGAGCAGTACTTC
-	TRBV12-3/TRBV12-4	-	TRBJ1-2	CASSPTGYGYTF	TGTGCCAGCAGTCCAACAGGGTACGGCTACACCTTC
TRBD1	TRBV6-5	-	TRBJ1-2	CASSLQSQGNYGYTF	TGTGCCAGCAGCCTACAATCACAGGGGAACTATGGCTACACCTTC
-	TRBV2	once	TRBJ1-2	CASSEGPEQDGYTF	TGTGCCAGCAGTGAAGGCCCCGAACAGGATGGCTACACCTTC
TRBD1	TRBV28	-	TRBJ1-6	CASSKGGSNSPLHF	TGTGCCAGCAGTAAAGGGGGCTCTAATTCACCCCTCCACTTT
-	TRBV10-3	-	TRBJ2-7	CAISGGRSSYEQYF	TGTGCCATCAGCGGGGGGCGCAGCTCCTACGAGCAGTACTTC
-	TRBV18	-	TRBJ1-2	CASSLNNGGYGYTF	TGTGCCAGCTCGCTCAATAACGGGGGCTATGGCTACACCTTC
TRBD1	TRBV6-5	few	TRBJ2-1	CASSYPGTGVNEQFF	TGTGCCAGCAGTTACCCCGGGACAGGGGTGAATGAGCAGTTCTTC
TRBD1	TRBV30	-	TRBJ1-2	CAWKILQGANGYTF	TGTGCCTGGAAAATCCTACAGGGGGCAAACGGCTACACCTTC
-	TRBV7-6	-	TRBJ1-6	CASSLSKGGSSPLHF	TGTGCCAGCAGCTTATCGAAAGGGGGTAGTTCACCCCTCCACTTT
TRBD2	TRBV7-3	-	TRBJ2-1	CASSLNRPSGSSEQFF	TGTGCCAGCAGCTTAAACCGCCCTAGCGGGAGCAGTGAGCAGTTCTTC
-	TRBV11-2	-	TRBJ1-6	CASSYGSPLHF	TGTGCCAGCAGCTACGGTTCACCCCTCCACTTT
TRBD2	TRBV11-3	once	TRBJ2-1	CASSSRSKREGQNEQFF	TGTGCCAGCAGCTCGAGGTCTAAGCGGGAGGGCCAGAATGAGCAGTTCTTC
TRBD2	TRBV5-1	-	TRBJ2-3	CASSLEPSGGAWTDTQYF	TGCGCCAGCAGCTTGGAGCCTAGCGGGGGGGCGTGGACAGATACGCAGTATTTT
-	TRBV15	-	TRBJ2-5	CATSRGLGGFQETQYF	TGTGCCACCAGCAGGGGGCTAGGCGGATTCCAAGAGACCCAGTACTTC
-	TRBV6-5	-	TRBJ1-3	CASRSIGDGNTIYF	TGTGCCAGCAGATCCATAGGAGATGGAAACACCATATATTTT
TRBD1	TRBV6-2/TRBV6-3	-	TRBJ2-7	CASSRRDREHEQYF	TGTGCCAGCAGCCGCCGGGACAGGGAGCACGAGCAGTACTTC
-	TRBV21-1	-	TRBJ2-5	CASSIEETQYF	TGTGCCAGCAGCATCGAAGAGACCCAGTACTTC
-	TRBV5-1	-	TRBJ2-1	CASSAAGNEQFF	TGCGCCAGCAGCGCGGCCGGCAATGAGCAGTTCTTC
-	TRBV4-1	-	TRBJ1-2	CASSQDPQSTYGYTF	TGCGCCAGCAGCCAAGATCCCCAGTCCACGTATGGCTACACCTTC
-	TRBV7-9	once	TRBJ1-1	CASSSTGTATEAFF	TGTGCCAGCAGCTCAACAGGAACGGCCACTGAAGCTTTCTTT
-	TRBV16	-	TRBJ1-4	CASSHPDSRNEKLFF	TGTGCCAGCAGCCACCCGGACAGCCGCAATGAAAAACTGTTTTTT
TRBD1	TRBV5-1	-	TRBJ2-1	CASSSWTGLGNEQFF	TGCGCCAGCAGCTCTTGGACAGGGTTGGGGAATGAGCAGTTCTTC
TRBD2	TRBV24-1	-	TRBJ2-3	CATSDLRLAGTDTQYF	TGTGCCACCAGTGATTTGCGGCTAGCGGGGACAGATACGCAGTATTTT
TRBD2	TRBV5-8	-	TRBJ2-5	CASSPGLAGEETQYF	TGTGCCAGCAGCCCAGGACTAGCGGGAGAGGAGACCCAGTACTTC
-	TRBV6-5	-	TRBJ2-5	CASSYQDQETQYF	TGTGCCAGCAGTTACCAGGATCAAGAGACCCAGTACTTC
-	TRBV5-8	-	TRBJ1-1	CASSLVRQGGTEAFF	TGTGCCAGCAGCTTGGTTCGGCAGGGAGGCACTGAAGCTTTCTTT
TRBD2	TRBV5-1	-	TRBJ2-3	CASSWTSSDTQYF	TGCGCCAGCAGCTGGACTAGCTCAGATACGCAGTATTTT
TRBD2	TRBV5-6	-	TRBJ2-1	CASSRKTGLAGGNEQFF	TGTGCCAGCAGCCGAAAGACTGGACTAGCGGGGGGCAATGAGCAGTTCTTC
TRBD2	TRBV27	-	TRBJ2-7	CASSLRTSGRVYEQYF	TGTGCCAGCAGTTTGCGGACTAGCGGGAGGGTATACGAGCAGTACTTC
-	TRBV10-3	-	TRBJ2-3	CAIRRVALGTDTQYF	TGTGCCATCAGGCGGGTAGCCTTAGGGACAGATACGCAGTATTTT
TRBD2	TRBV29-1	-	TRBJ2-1	CSDILAGAVNEQFF	TGCAGCGACATCCTAGCGGGAGCGGTTAATGAGCAGTTCTTC
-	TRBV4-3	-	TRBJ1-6	CASSQDYGGSLHF	TGCGCCAGCAGCCAAGATTATGGGGGGTCTCTCCACTTT